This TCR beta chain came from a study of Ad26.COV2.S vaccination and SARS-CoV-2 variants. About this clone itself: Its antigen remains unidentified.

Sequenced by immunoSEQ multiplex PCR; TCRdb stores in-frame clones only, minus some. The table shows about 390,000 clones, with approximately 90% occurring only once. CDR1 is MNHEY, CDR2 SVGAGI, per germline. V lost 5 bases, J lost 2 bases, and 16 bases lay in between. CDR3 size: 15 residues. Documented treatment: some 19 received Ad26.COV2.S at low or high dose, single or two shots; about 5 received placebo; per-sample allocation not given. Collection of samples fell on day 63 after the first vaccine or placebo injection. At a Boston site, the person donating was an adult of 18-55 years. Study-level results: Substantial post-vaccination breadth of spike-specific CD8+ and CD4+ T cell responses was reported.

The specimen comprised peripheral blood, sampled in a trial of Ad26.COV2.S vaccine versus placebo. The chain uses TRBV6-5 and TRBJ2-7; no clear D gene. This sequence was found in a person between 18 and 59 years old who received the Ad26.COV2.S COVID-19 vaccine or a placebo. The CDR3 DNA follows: TGTGCCAGCAGTCTCCACCCAGGCACCCCCTACGAGCAGTACTTC. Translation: CASSLHPGTPYEQYF.